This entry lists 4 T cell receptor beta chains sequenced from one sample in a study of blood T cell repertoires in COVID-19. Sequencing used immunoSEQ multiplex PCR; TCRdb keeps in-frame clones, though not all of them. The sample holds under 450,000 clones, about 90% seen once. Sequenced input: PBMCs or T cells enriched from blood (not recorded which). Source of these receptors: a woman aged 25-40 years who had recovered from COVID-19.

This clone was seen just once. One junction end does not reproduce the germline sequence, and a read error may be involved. CDR3 nucleotides: TGTGCCAGCAGCGCATCCGGGACAGCGAGCACTCAGCCCCAGCATTTT. As protein: CASSASGTASTQPQHF. V gene TRBV7-9 combines with J gene TRBJ1-5; 7 bases are shared with TRBD1. The germline V gene encodes CDR1 SEHNR and CDR2 FQNEAQ (reference sequence). The CDR3 sequence is 16 residues long.

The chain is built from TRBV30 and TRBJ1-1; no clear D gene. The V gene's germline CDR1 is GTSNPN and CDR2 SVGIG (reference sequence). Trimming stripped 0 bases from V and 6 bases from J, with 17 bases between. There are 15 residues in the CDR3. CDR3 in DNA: TGTGCCTGGAGTGTACGAAACAGCCCGGTCGCTGAAGCTTTCTTT. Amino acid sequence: CAWSVRNSPVAEAFF. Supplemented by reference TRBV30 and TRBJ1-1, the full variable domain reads SQTIHQWPATLVQPVGSPLSLECTVEGTSNPNLYWYRQAAGRGLQLLFYSVGIGQISSEVPQNLSASRPQDRQFILSSKKLLLSDSGFYLCAWSVRNSPVAEAFFGQGTRLTVV.

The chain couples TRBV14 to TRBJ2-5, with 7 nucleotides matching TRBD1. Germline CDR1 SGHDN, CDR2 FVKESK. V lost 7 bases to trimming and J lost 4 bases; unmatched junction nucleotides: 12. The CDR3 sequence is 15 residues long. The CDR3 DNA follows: TGTGCCAGCACCCCGAGACAGGGAAAGGGAGAGACCCAGTACTTC. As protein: CASTPRQGKGETQYF.

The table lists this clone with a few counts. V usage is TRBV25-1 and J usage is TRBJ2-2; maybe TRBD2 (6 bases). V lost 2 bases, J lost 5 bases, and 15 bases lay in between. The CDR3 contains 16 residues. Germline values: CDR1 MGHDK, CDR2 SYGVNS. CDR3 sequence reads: CASSEQGLAGTGELFF. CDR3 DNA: TGTGCCAGCAGTGAACAGGGATTGGCGGGAACCGGGGAGCTGTTTTTT.